A selection of T cell receptor beta chains follows, all from one sample in a study of T cells in Graves' hyperthyroidism and ophthalmopathy. MiXCR was run by TCRdb on the multiplex PCR reads, yielding one entry per CDR3 protein. This table has 350,000 to 400,000 distinct CDR3 sequences, about 18% appearing once. The sample consisted of blood. These receptors came from a young man with Graves' ophthalmopathy. Each CDR3 is given with its conserved first and last residue.

V,CDR3
TRBV4-1,CASSLPNGNYGYTF
TRBV7-6,CASSVEPGGPSDTQYF
TRBV20-1,CSASIRAGGQETQYF
TRBV20-1,CSAGRPAYNSPLHF
TRBV12-3/TRBV12-4,CASSQDWWMVSDEQYF
TRBV12-3/TRBV12-4,CASRSGAIEKLFF
TRBV7-9,CASSSSGGLNTEAFF
TRBV25-1,CASSEFNRDEQYF
TRBV4-1,CASSAIGRGRGRRAQHF
TRBV10-3,CAISGTVEAYGYTF
TRBV11-2,CASKSPSGGRGEQFF
TRBV7-3,CASSETGTSGAGELFF
TRBV24-1,CATSDWGDRANQPQHF
TRBV18,CASSPVGDGYNSPLHF
TRBV12-3/TRBV12-4,CASSPTDGGRPQHF
TRBV19,CASSIVVVSGANVLTF
TRBV5-6,CASSPPTGAEAFF
TRBV27,CASSLSSDIRGSPLHF
TRBV7-3,CASSYEGGWNEQFF
TRBV12-3/TRBV12-4,CASSYGGSYNEQFF
TRBV5-1,CASGAADPAGELFF
TRBV6-1,CASSETGTGDYGYTF
TRBV4-1,CASSQRRTGLNQPQHF
TRBV12-3/TRBV12-4,CASTQGPGDYGYTF
TRBV7-9,CASSIGPSATNEKLFF
TRBV5-5,CASSPWTANYGYTF
TRBV5-5,CASSVGGFEAFF